This TCR beta chain is drawn from a study of shared clonotypes between healthy human individuals. For the study at large: Sampling drew on donors who were a couple of women and a few men aged 18 to 49.

Clones were sequenced by immunoSEQ multiplex PCR, and TCRdb holds only the in-frame ones, with some missing. Found here are 2 million or so clones, roughly 95% of them singletons; the top ten hold around 0.13%. V was cut by 3 bases and J by 5 bases, with 14 bases left in between. The germline gives CDR1 MNHEY, CDR2 SMNVEV (reference sequence). This CDR3 has 15 residues. The donor cohort consisted entirely of Caucasian adults residing in Nashville, Tennessee. This clonotype was sampled from a man younger than 30 in good health. Sequenced: naive CD4+ T cells sorted from blood. Described subset: CD45RA+ positively selected. The chain recombines TRBV27 with TRBJ2-1, with D hard to call. The CDR3 region is CASSFGPFTNNEQFF. CDR3 coding DNA: TGTGCCAGCAGTTTTGGCCCATTTACGAACAATGAGCAGTTCTTC.